Sequencing of this T cell receptor beta chain was carried out in a study of T cell responses to AZD1222 COVID-19 vaccine. Study-level results: Receipt of two AZD1222 doses was followed by a rise in Spike-specific TCR breadth and depth.

The CDR3 spans 14 residues. Germline V CDR1 and CDR2: SGHDT, YYEEEE. Note on this clone: What it recognizes is unknown. An end of the junction differs from the germline gene, which may be a read error.

Some clones are missing from TCRdb's copy, which holds only in-frame ones; the method was immunoSEQ multiplex PCR. Of 130,000 to 150,000 clones listed, 82% are singletons. The chain employs TRBV5-6 and TRBJ1-2; D may be TRBD1 (5 bases). The source is an adult in good health. This sample comprised peripheral blood, obtained on day 0 of MenACWY control vaccination. CDR3 region: CASSLKGRDYGYTF. The CDR3 DNA reads TGTGCCAGTAGCTTGAAGGGGCGAGACTATGGCTACACCTTC.